This T cell receptor beta chain was sequenced for a study of cytomegalovirus exposure and HLA in healthy donors (dated by TCRdb to about 2017). Regarding the study in general: An earlier analysis of some 600 of the donors reported about 260 Gb of sequence data and approximately 120 million unique TCR beta sequences obtained from about 170 million T cells. HLA typing covered class I and class II loci at four-digit resolution. The study profiled the T cell repertoires of around 700 subjects by immunosequencing and related them to cytomegalovirus serostatus. Several DR-DQ haplotypes were treated as single units for association and clustering because of strong linkage in the cohort. Donor age, sex, ethnicity and CMV serostatus were compiled together with the repertoire data. The aim of the study was to test whether cataloging public T cell receptors could identify signatures of past pathogen exposure. Every discovery cohort repertoire had been produced on one sequencing platform. A separate validation cohort of roughly 120 different subjects was used in addition to the 666-subject first cohort. To predict cytomegalovirus infection status, the study combined high-throughput TCR immunosequencing, statistical association of individual TCRs with disease status, and machine learning. In a later analysis, previously published TCR beta repertoires from about 640 donors were re-analyzed and high-resolution HLA genotyping was added so that TCR occurrence patterns could be studied. Of the 300 to 450 genotyped donors, over 65% fell in the genetic ancestry cluster associated with self-reported Caucasian donors. Among around 400 genotyped donors of the cohort, an average of approximately 240,000 unique TCR beta nucleotide sequences were sequenced per donor, about a sixth of them non-productive. To decide whether each TCR beta V gene segment behaved as functional or pseudogenic, an earlier analysis of some 580 of the donors relied on high-throughput TCR beta sequencing. About 280 gigabases of sequencing data and around 80 million unique TCR sequences made up an early release that covered several hundred HLA-typed donors. In the later analysis, no new phenotypic data were used to find candidate immune exposures; instead, reliance was placed on TCR beta sequences and their occurrence across donors. A later genetic analysis took genome-wide SNP genotypes for about 55% of the roughly 670 donors and used that subset as a discovery cohort. Typing coverage differed by locus: A, B, C, DRB1 and DQB1 were typed in roughly 629-630 donors, DQA1 in 500 to 550, DPA1 in around 580, and DPB1 in around 440. Paper-wide results and their limitations: When HLA alleles, especially DR and DQ, strongly co-occurred, attributing TCR associations to individual alleles was difficult. Across donors, most TCR sequences were observed very rarely, whereas some public TCRs were present in many individuals. Sequencing depth was assumed to be roughly uniform across donors in the presence/absence analyses, though that assumption may not hold. A cluster of highly shared sequence variants was judged likely to represent a technical artifact of the sequencing pipeline. A later analysis found that most CMV-associated TCR beta chains appeared HLA-restricted, with HLA associations seemingly driven largely by CMV exposure. Correlated functional status among segregating V segments might be attributable to linkage disequilibrium, but an unknown experimental factor could not be ruled out. According to a later analysis, TCR association rates differed among HLA loci, with DRB1 alleles showing the most associated TCRs and HLA-C alleles showing the fewest. In a later genetic analysis, a missense DCLRE1C variant was associated with V-gene and J-gene trimming of TCR beta chains, and the association was replicated in an independent cohort. A few of the identified cytomegalovirus-associated TCR beta chains were confirmed in vitro to be specific for cytomegalovirus antigens. A further reported finding was that TCR beta sequences accurately predicted the HLA-A and HLA-B alleles for most subjects in the first cohort. A later analysis associated about 18,000 TCR beta sequences with specific HLA alleles at a false discovery rate of 0.05. Because counts were too low, 15 to 20 rarely observed V segments, including chromosome 9 orphons, were excluded from the earlier analysis of 587 of the donors. Immune exposure information for the cohort was limited to CMV serostatus. Only TCR beta chains were sequenced in this cohort, and the absence of alpha or paired-chain data limited detectable features. Because HLA typing was missing for some donors at each locus, association tests included only the typed subset. The authors suggested that the approach could potentially be generalized to other disease states and immunological phenotypes. A later analysis found that HLA-associated TCR beta chains were more clonally expanded and had lower generation probabilities than equally common non-associated chains. Several of the top co-occurrence clusters appeared to be linked to parvovirus B19, influenza, CMV and Epstein-Barr virus, according to a later analysis. In an earlier analysis of around 500 of the donors, most TCR beta V segments appeared in productive rearrangements about 87% or about 30% of the time, broadly matching IMGT annotations. In a later genetic analysis, fewer N-insertions in productive TCRs were reported among donors in an Asian-associated ancestry cluster than the roughly 640-donor mean. The classifier was reported to diagnose cytomegalovirus status with high specificity and sensitivity in both the original cohort and the validation cohort. In the study, around 160 TCR beta chains were listed as associated with cytomegalovirus.

The cohort was made up of 666 healthy bone marrow donors. At the time of sampling, all cohort members were nominally healthy, though unrecorded immune exposures were likely present. The donor was CMV seronegative and belonged to the group of 320 or so seronegative cohort members. Each donor provided a peripheral blood sample, and peripheral blood mononuclear cells were used for TCR beta sequencing. The Qiagen DNeasy Blood Extraction Kit was used to extract genomic DNA from the blood cell samples. As for this clone: Its recognized antigen is unknown. An end of the junction does not agree with germline; a read error may underlie this.

Library construction relied on the immunoSEQ multiplex PCR assay. For the multiplex PCR, a mixture combining 60 forward primers for TCR Vbeta segments and 13 reverse primers for TCR Jbeta segments was used. The CDR3 region of rearranged TCR beta genes was amplified from genomic DNA by a multiplex PCR assay. The Illumina HiSeq System was used to sequence the amplified TCR beta libraries as 87-base-pair reads. The authors' analysis ran thus. A later analysis counted tens of millions of unique TCR beta chains across the approximately 700 repertoires, and around 12 million of these chains were shared by at least two donors. A nearest-neighbor algorithm error-corrected the raw reads and collapsed the reads into unique sequences, merging closely related sequences to remove PCR and sequencing errors. To assign V, D and J gene segments, CDR3 sequences were aligned to IMGT reference sequences. For a sequence to be retained, at least a six-nucleotide match to both a V gene segment and a J gene segment was required. A rearrangement counted as productive if the CDR3 had no stop codons and remained in frame with V and J, and every other rearrangement counted as non-productive. Following IMGT convention, CDR3 was defined as the stretch from the second conserved V-encoded cysteine up to the conserved J-encoded phenylalanine. In an earlier analysis of approximately 500 of the donors, sequences lacking an unambiguous match to a single V gene segment were excluded. An earlier analysis of a few hundred of the donors called V segments functional above 56.7% productive rearrangements and segregating when the between-donor standard deviation exceeded 5%. A statistical classification framework was built to diagnose cytomegalovirus status from the catalog of TCR beta chain sequences. In a later analysis, V and J genes were assigned by comparing TCR nucleotide sequences against IMGT/GENE-DB human TR gene sequences. In a later analysis, CDR3 sequences and most-parsimonious VDJ recombination scenarios were assigned using the TCRdist pipeline. In a later analysis, each TCR beta chain was defined by its CDR3 amino acid sequence together with its V-gene family, and reads lacking a unique V-gene family were excluded. In a later analysis, nearly 600 highly shared, low-generation-probability nucleotide sequences were removed to address suspected cross-contamination and a sequencing artifact. A later analysis calculated a clonal expansion index for each public chain from normalized within-repertoire ranks of inferred template counts. In a later analysis, generation probabilities were computed using a VDJ recombination model fitted to out-of-frame rearrangements, and the results were checked against IGoR. In a later analysis, TCR-TCR, TCR-HLA and TCR-CMV co-occurrence was scored with hypergeometric tests, and a repertoire-size bias correction was applied to TCR pairs. A later analysis estimated false discovery rates by permuting HLA or CMV assignments 20 times. In a later analysis, co-occurring TCRs were grouped using DBSCAN, with TCRdist sequence similarity added in when clustering inside HLA-allele-positive subsets. Repertoires with fewer than 30,000 or more than 120,000 public chains were left out of co-occurrence clustering, as were about 5 repertoires with anomalous nucleotide sharing. Held by TCRdb, this immuneACCESS table contains in-frame sequences only and omits some clones. Under half of the omission traces to an unresolved V gene where checked; the cause of the rest is unknown. V, J and clone size reflect that table, while D and trimming were determined from the DNA. The sample table records some 130,000 clones; 84% of these occur just once. 2.7% of the sample is held by the ten biggest clonotypes.

The origin of this receptor is a man aged 45-65 years in good health and CMV-seronegative. The sample was PBMCs.

Read as DNA, the sequence is TGTTCCAGCAGTCTTTCCAACACTGAAGCTTTCTTT. This sequence encodes CSSSLSNTEAFF. The sequence joins TRBV7-9 to TRBJ1-1, with no confidently assigned D gene. The CDR3 has 12 amino acids, counting the end cysteine and phenylalanine. Only the CDR3 DNA is retained, 36 bases long and in frame from the first base. From the germline V gene (reference sequence), CDR1 is SEHNR and CDR2 is FQNEAQ.